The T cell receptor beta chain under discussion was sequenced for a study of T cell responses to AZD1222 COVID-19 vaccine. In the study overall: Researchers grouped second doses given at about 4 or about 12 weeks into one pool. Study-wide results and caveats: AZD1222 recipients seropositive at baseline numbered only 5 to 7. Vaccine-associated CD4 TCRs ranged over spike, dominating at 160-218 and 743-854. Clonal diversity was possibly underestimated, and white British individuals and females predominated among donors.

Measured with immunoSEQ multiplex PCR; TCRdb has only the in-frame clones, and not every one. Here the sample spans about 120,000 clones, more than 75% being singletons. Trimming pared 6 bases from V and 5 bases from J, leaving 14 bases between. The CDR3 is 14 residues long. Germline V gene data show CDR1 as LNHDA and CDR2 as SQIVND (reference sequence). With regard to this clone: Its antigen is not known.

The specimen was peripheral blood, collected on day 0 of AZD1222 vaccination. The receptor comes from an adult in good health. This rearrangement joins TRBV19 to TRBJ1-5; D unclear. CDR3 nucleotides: TGTGCCAGTAGCGCGGAGCAAAGAGATCAGCCCCAGCATTTT. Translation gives CASSAEQRDQPQHF.